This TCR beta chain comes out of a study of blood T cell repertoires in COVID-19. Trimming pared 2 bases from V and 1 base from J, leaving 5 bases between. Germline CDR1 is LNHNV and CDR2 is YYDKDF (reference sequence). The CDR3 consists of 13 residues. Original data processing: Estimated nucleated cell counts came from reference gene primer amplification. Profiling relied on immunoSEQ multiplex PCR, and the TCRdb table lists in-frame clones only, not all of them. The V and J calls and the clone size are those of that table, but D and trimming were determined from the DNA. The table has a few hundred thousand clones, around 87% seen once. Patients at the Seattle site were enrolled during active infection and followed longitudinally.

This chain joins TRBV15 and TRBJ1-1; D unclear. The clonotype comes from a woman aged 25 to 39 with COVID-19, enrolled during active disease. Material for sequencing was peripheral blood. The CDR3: CATSRTRNTEAFF. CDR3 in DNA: TGTGCCACCAGCAGAACGAGGAACACTGAAGCTTTCTTT.